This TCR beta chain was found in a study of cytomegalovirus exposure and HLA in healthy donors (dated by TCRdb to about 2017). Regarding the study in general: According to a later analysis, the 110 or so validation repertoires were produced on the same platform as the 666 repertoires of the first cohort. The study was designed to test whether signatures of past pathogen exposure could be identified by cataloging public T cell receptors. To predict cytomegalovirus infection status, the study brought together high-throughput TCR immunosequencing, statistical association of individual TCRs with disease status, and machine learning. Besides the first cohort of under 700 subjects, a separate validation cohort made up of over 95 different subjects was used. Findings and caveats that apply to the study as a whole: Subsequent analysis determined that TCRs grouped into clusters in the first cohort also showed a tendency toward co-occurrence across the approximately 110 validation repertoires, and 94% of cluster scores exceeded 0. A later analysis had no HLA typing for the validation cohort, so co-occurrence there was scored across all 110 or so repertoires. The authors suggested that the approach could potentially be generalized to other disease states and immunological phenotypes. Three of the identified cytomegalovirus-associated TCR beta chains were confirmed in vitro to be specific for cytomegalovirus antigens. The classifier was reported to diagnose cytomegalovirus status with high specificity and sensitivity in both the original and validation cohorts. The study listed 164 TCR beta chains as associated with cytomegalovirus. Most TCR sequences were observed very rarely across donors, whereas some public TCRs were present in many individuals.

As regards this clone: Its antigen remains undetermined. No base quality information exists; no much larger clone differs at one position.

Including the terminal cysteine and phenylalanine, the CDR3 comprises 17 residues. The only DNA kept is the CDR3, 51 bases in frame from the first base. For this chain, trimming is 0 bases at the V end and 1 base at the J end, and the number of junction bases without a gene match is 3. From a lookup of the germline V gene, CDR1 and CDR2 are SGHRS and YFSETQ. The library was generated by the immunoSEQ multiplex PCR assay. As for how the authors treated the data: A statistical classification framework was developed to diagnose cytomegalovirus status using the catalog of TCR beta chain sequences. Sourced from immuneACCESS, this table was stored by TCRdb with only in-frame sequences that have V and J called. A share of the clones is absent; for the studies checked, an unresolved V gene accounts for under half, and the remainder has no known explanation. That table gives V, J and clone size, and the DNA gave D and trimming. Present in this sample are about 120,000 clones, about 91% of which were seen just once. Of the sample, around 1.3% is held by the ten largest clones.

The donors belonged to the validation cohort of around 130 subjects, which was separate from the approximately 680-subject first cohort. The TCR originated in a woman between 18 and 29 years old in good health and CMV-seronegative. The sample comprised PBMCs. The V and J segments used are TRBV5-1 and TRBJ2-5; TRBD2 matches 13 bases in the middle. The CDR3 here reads CASSLGRTSGGQETQYF. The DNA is TGCGCCAGCAGCTTGGGAAGGACTAGCGGGGGCCAAGAGACCCAGTACTTC.